The 28 T cell receptor beta chains presented below share a single source sample, sequenced in a study of blood T cell repertoires in COVID-19. The repertoire was sequenced with immunoSEQ multiplex PCR; TCRdb's copy has only in-frame clones and lacks some. The sample lists tens of thousands of clones, 70% to 90% occurring once. The specimen sequenced was peripheral blood. The receptors derive from a man in his sixties or seventies with acute or convalescent COVID-19.

The chain recombines TRBV29-1 with TRBJ1-2; D is unresolved. The germline gives CDR1 SQVTM, CDR2 ANQGSEA. The CDR3 extends over 13 amino acids. Trimming removed 3 bases at V and 4 bases at J, with 12 bases between. The CDR3 reads CSVDQAFTYGYTF. DNA of the CDR3: TGCAGCGTTGACCAAGCGTTTACCTATGGCTACACCTTC.

The J gene is TRBJ2-6, the V gene TRBV3-1 (or the pseudogene TRBV3-2); the D gene is possibly TRBD1 (6 bases). Germline V gene lookup returns CDR1 LGHDT and CDR2 YNNKEL (reference sequence). This CDR3 has 14 residues. The ends were cut back, 4 bases at V and 4 bases at J, with 8 bases in the middle. The CDR3 DNA follows: TGTGCCAGCAGCCGAGGGGGAGGGGCCAACGTCCTGACTTTC. Translating it yields CASSRGGGANVLTF.

The chain links TRBV6-6 to TRBJ1-4; D gene ambiguous. Germline V lookup: CDR1 MNHNY, CDR2 SVGAGI (reference sequence). The V gene lost 8 bases and the J gene lost 4 bases, with 8 bases spanning the gap. The CDR3 sequence is 12 residues long. CDR3 sequence: CASHGFNEKLFF. CDR3 DNA sequence: TGTGCCAGCCACGGGTTTAATGAAAAACTGTTTTTT.

The chain joins TRBV20-1 to TRBJ2-7, with unresolved D. Trimming took 5 bases from V and 3 from J, leaving 17 bases between them. The germline V gene encodes CDR1 DFQATT and CDR2 SNEGSKA (reference sequence). This CDR3 has 14 amino acids. The CDR3 here is CSARDVRLNYEQYF. In nucleotides, the CDR3 is TGCAGTGCTCGTGACGTGCGCCTAAACTACGAGCAGTACTTC.

This rearrangement joins TRBV7-8 to TRBJ2-7, with 14 bases aligning to TRBD2. CDR3 length: 19 amino acids. Germline CDR1 SGHVS, CDR2 FQNEAQ. V dropped 1 base and J dropped 0; count of bases not matched to a gene: 8. The CDR3 region is CASSLGRLAGGALSYEQYF. In DNA form, the CDR3 reads TGTGCCAGCAGCTTAGGAAGACTAGCGGGGGGGGCCCTCTCCTACGAGCAGTACTTC.

This sequence joins TRBV28 and TRBJ1-5, with D unclear. This CDR3 is built from 15 residues. V shed 4 bases and J shed 4 bases, with 14 bases lying between them. Germline CDR1 is MDHEN and CDR2 is SYDVKM. The CDR3: CASSSVYNGNQPQHF. The DNA for the CDR3 is TGTGCCAGCAGTTCTGTTTATAACGGGAATCAGCCCCAGCATTTT.

The genes are TRBV11-1 and TRBJ2-7; D is perhaps TRBD2 (6 bases). Looked up from germline, CDR1 is SGHAT and CDR2 is FQDESV (reference sequence). The CDR3 spans 12 residues. The V gene lost 6 bases and the J gene lost 8 bases, with 14 bases spanning the gap. The CDR3 nucleotides read TGTGCCAGCAGAGAGACTAGTCCCAAGCAGTACTTC. Protein sequence: CASRETSPKQYF.

J is TRBJ1-2 and V is TRBV5-1; 7 nucleotides align to TRBD1. V lost 3 bases to trimming and J lost 3 bases; unmatched junction nucleotides: 2. This CDR3 spans 13 amino acids. The V gene's germline CDR1 is SGHRS and CDR2 YFSETQ. CDR3 DNA sequence: TGCGCCAGCAGCTCGGGGACAGACTATGGCTACACCTTC. This gives the protein CASSSGTDYGYTF.

The DNA for the CDR3 is TGTGCCAGCAGCGTCGAGGGACTAGCGGTAACCTACAATGAGCAGTTCTTC. It codes for CASSVEGLAVTYNEQFF. The chain joins TRBV9 to TRBJ2-1; 11 bases agree with TRBD2. This CDR3 region has 17 residues. V lost 2 bases to trimming and J lost 2 bases; unmatched junction nucleotides: 6. Germline CDR1 and CDR2: SGDLS and YYNGEE.

Here the CDR3 reads CASSERGSYQPQHF. The CDR3 coding sequence is TGTGCCAGCAGTGAACGAGGAAGCTATCAGCCCCAGCATTTT. V gene TRBV6-1 combines with J gene TRBJ1-5; D is uncertain. The V gene's germline CDR1 is MNHNS and CDR2 SASEGT. The length of the CDR3 is 14 residues. V shed 2 bases and J shed 5 bases, with 10 bases lying between them.

V gene TRBV7-8 combines with J gene TRBJ1-2; 7 bases agree with TRBD1. Per the germline V gene, CDR1 is SGHVS and CDR2 is FQNEAQ. This CDR3 is 16 amino acids long. J lost 7 bases, V lost 3 bases, and 14 bases had no gene match. CDR3 coding DNA: TGTGCCAGCAGCTTTAATATTCAGGGGGTCCTAGGTGGCTACACCTTC. The encoded protein is CASSFNIQGVLGGYTF. The whole variable domain, remainder taken from reference TRBV7-8 and TRBJ1-2, is GAGVSQSPRYKVAKRGQDVALRCDPISGHVSLFWYQQALGQGPEFLTYFQNEAQLDKSGLPSDRFFAERPEGSVSTLKIQRTQQEDSAVYLCASSFNIQGVLGGYTFGSGTRLTVV.

V is TRBV5-4 and J is TRBJ2-7; TRBD1 aligns across 8 bases. The CDR3 is made up of 15 amino acids. Trimming cost V 4 bases and J 2 bases; bases outside gene matches: 8. The germline gives CDR1 SGHNT, CDR2 YYREEE (reference sequence). The chain's CDR3 is CASSPGQGLTYEQYF. The CDR3 coding sequence is TGTGCCAGCAGCCCTGGACAGGGTCTCACCTACGAGCAGTACTTC.

V and J are TRBV29-1 and TRBJ2-3, with TRBD2 matching over 11 bases. Germline V gives CDR1 SQVTM, CDR2 ANQGSEA. The CDR3 consists of 14 residues. Germline trimming cut 5 bases from V and 3 bases from J; bases unmatched to any gene: 4. CDR3 loop: CSVLAGGPTDTQYF. The CDR3 DNA reads TGCAGCGTTTTAGCGGGAGGGCCGACAGATACGCAGTATTTT.

The genes are TRBV15 and TRBJ2-7; the match to TRBD2 covers 14 bases. V was pared by 4 bases and J by 10 bases, with 3 bases of the junction left unmatched. The CDR3 length is 13 residues. In germline, CDR1 is LNHNV, CDR2 YYDKDF (reference sequence). The CDR3 DNA reads as TGTGCCACCAGCACCGGGACTAGCGGGAGCCAGTACTTC. Encoded protein: CATSTGTSGSQYF.

This chain connects TRBV7-9 to TRBJ2-7, with D possibly being TRBD1 (6 bases). The CDR3 is 13 amino acids. Germline V gene data show CDR1 as SEHNR and CDR2 as FQNEAQ (reference sequence). Trimming stripped 6 bases from V and 3 bases from J, with 12 bases between. For the CDR3, the DNA is TGTGCCAGCAGAGAGGGACAAATCTACGAGCAGTACTTC. Its translation is CASREGQIYEQYF.

The gene calls are TRBV7-8 and TRBJ1-5, with D unclear. The length of the CDR3 is 13 residues. Germline assignment: CDR1 SGHVS and CDR2 FQNEAQ. Trimming took 4 bases from V and 3 from J, leaving 7 bases between them. CDR3 region: CASSSGSNQPQHF. DNA for the CDR3: TGTGCCAGCAGCTCGGGATCCAATCAGCCCCAGCATTTT.

V usage is TRBV7-8 and J usage is TRBJ2-5, with 10 bases matching TRBD1. V was pared by 3 bases and J by 5 bases, with 3 bases of the junction left unmatched. Germline V gene sequence: CDR1 SGHVS, CDR2 FQNEAQ. The CDR3 contains 14 residues. This chain's CDR3 is CASSLTGGSETQYF. The CDR3 nucleotides are TGTGCCAGCAGCTTGACAGGGGGCTCGGAGACCCAGTACTTC.

The chain has TRBV24-1 and TRBJ2-1; 9 bases line up with TRBD1. The CDR3 loop spans 18 amino acids. J gave up 6 bases and V 3 bases, and 14 bases lay outside the gene matches. Germline V gene lookup returns CDR1 KGHDR and CDR2 SFDVKD. CDR3 region: CATSDPTGGPTAGNEQFF. The CDR3 DNA reads as TGTGCCACCAGTGATCCGACAGGGGGACCGACCGCCGGCAATGAGCAGTTCTTC.

The chain combines TRBV20-1 with TRBJ2-1, with D possibly being TRBD1 (5 bases). V was shortened by 6 bases and J by 5 bases, with 8 bases between the two germline ends. The germline gives CDR1 DFQATT, CDR2 SNEGSKA (reference sequence). The CDR3 totals 11 residues. DNA for the CDR3: TGCAGTGCGGGGCCGGACAATGAGCAGTTCTTC. Its protein is CSAGPDNEQFF.

This clone was seen a few times. The chain combines TRBV14 with TRBJ1-2, with D perhaps matching TRBD1 (5 bases). Trimming took 1 base from V and 4 from J, leaving 13 bases between them. The germline V gene encodes CDR1 SGHDN and CDR2 FVKESK. The CDR3 has 15 amino acids. CDR3 amino acids: CASSQGQNRRYGYTF. CDR3 DNA: TGTGCCAGCAGCCAAGGACAGAACCGACGCTATGGCTACACCTTC.

The chain is built from TRBV30 and TRBJ2-2; tentatively, D is TRBD1 (7 bases). The V gene lost 0 bases and the J gene lost 5 bases, with 10 bases spanning the gap. The CDR3 consists of 14 residues. Germline CDR1 reads GTSNPN; CDR2 reads SVGIG (reference sequence). The CDR3 DNA is TGTGCCTGGAGTGTTCAGGGGGGTACCGGGGAGCTGTTTTTT. This encodes CAWSVQGGTGELFF.

The chain employs TRBV5-4 and TRBJ2-7; 12 positions agree with TRBD1. Per the germline V gene, CDR1 is SGHNT and CDR2 is YYREEE (reference sequence). The CDR3 spans 14 residues. The trim removed 3 bases at V and 5 bases at J, leaving 3 bases unmatched. The DNA for the CDR3 is TGTGCCAGCAGCTCCCGGGACAGGGGGCACGAGCAGTACTTC. It specifies CASSSRDRGHEQYF. The whole variable domain, remainder taken from reference TRBV5-4 and TRBJ2-7, is ETGVTQSPTHLIKTRGQQVTLRCSSQSGHNTVSWYQQALGQGPQFIFQYYREEENGRGNFPPRFSGLQFPNYSSELNVNALELDDSALYLCASSSRDRGHEQYFGPGTRLTVT.

The chain couples TRBV3-1 (or the pseudogene TRBV3-2) to TRBJ2-1; 7 bases are shared with TRBD1. CDR3 length equals 12 residues. Trimming at V came to 7 bases and at J to 9 bases, leaving 6 bases not matched to a gene. The germline gives CDR1 LGHDT, CDR2 YNNKEL (reference sequence). The CDR3 DNA sequence: TGTGCCAGCACCAACACAGGGGCTGAGCAGTTCTTC. Translating it yields CASTNTGAEQFF.

This sequence joins TRBV2 and TRBJ1-1; no clear D. The V gene lost 7 bases and the J gene lost 1 base, with 13 bases spanning the gap. CDR1 SNHLY and CDR2 FYNNEI come from the germline V gene. The CDR3 runs to 14 residues. As DNA, the CDR3 is TGTGCCAGCACTGCCTGGGCAGGGAACACTGAAGCTTTCTTT. Translating gives CASTAWAGNTEAFF.

This chain uses TRBV15 with TRBJ2-7; D uncertain. The CDR3 length is 12 residues. Per germline, CDR1 LNHNV and CDR2 YYDKDF (reference sequence). Trimming shortened V by 0 bases and J by 4 bases, and 4 bases separated the two germline ends. The DNA of the CDR3 is TGTGCCACCAGCAGAGACAGGTACGAGCAGTACTTC. As protein: CATSRDRYEQYF.

The chain employs TRBV11-2 and TRBJ2-1; perhaps TRBD2 as D (6 bases). Germline V gene lookup returns CDR1 SGHAT and CDR2 FQNNGV. This CDR3 spans 15 amino acids. Between the trimmed V and J ends, which lost 5 bases and 2 bases, there was a span of 13 bases. The CDR3 DNA sequence: TGTGCCAGCAGCCCTACTCCGGGAGCCTACAATGAGCAGTTCTTC. The encoded protein is CASSPTPGAYNEQFF.

The chain employs TRBV5-1 and TRBJ2-2; D is undetermined. Per germline, CDR1 SGHRS and CDR2 YFSETQ. V gave up 4 bases and J gave up 3 bases, with 13 bases separating them. CDR3 size: 15 residues. CDR3 DNA: TGCGCCAGCAGCCCTACTACCCGCGACACCGGGGAGCTGTTTTTT. Encoded protein: CASSPTTRDTGELFF.

The chain employs TRBV5-1 and TRBJ2-5; D not certain. The V gene's germline CDR1 is SGHRS and CDR2 YFSETQ. The CDR3 loop spans 14 amino acids. V lost 2 bases and J lost 4, with 12 bases in between. This CDR3 is CASSFISRPETQYF. The CDR3 region has the DNA TGCGCCAGCAGCTTTATCTCGCGCCCAGAGACCCAGTACTTC.